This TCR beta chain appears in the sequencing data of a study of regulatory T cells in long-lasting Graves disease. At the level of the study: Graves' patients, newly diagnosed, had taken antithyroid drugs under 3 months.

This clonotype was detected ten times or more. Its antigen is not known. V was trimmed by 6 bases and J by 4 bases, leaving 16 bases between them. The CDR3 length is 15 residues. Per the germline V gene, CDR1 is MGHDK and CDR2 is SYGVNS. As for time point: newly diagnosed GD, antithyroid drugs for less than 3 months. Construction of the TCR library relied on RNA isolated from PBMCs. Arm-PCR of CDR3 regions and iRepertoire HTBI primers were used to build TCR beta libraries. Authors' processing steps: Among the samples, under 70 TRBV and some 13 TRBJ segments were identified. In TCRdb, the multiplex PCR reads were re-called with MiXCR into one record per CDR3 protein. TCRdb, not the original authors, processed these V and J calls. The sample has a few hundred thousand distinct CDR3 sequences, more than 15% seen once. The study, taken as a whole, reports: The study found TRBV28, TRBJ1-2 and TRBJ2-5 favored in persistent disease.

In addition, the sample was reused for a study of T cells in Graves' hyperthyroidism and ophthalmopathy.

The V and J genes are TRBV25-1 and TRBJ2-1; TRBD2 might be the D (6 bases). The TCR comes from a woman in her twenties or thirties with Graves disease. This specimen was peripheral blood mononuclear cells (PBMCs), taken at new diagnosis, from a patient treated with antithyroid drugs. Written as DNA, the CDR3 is TGTGCCAGCAGCCCCCCGTTACTAGCTTACAATGAGCAGTTCTTC. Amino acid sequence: CASSPPLLAYNEQFF. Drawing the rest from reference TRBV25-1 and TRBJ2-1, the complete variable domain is EADIYQTPRYLVIGTGKKITLECSQTMGHDKMYWYQQDPGMELHLIHYSYGVNSTEKGDLSSESTVSRIRTEHFPLTLESARPSHTSQYLCASSPPLLAYNEQFFGPGTRLTVL.